Described below is a single T cell receptor (beta chain) sequence and its context. Its antigen remains unknown. The CDR3 loop spans 16 amino acids. In germline, CDR1 is SNHLY, CDR2 FYNNEI. Trimming cost V 6 bases and J 3 bases; bases outside gene matches: 9. The data are from a study of shared clonotypes between healthy human individuals. Whole-study results and caveats: Collection of samples was limited to blood; tissue repertoires likely differ.

The repertoire was sequenced with immunoSEQ multiplex PCR; TCRdb's copy has only in-frame clones and lacks some. The profile shows roughly 850,000 clones, 96% of them singletons. The naive CD8 fraction comprised CD45RO-negative cells positively selected for CCR7 and excluded terminally differentiated effector memory CD45RA+ cells. Adults of Caucasian background living in Nashville, Tennessee made up all donors. The specimen was naive CD8+ T cells sorted from blood. The rearrangement joins TRBV2 to TRBJ2-5, with 11 nucleotides matching TRBD2. The TCR sequence derives from a young man in good health. In DNA, the CDR3 is TGTGCCAGCAGACCCCGTACTAGCGGGAGAAAAGAGACCCAGTACTTC. Amino acid sequence: CASRPRTSGRKETQYF.